This TCR beta chain was sequenced during a study of blood T cell repertoires in COVID-19. Background on the study: From the United States, Italy and Spain came samples of acute and convalescent COVID-19. The analysed material was cDNA or gDNA that came from T cells, B-cell-depleted T cells, or PBMCs.

J gave up 10 bases and V 1 base, and 6 bases lay outside the gene matches. Germline V CDR1 and CDR2: SGHNT, YENEEA. The CDR3 extends over 14 amino acids. Methods used by the authors: Quantification of nucleated cells was approximated via reference gene primer amplification. Assay used: immunoSEQ multiplex PCR; TCRdb lists only in-frame clones, some missing. The V and J calls and clone size were taken over from that table, and D and trimming were inferred from the DNA. The table shows 80,000 to 100,000 clones, with more than 75% occurring only once. The receptor comes from a human donor in a cohort sampled during active COVID-19. Sequencing used peripheral blood. The V and J genes are TRBV11-3 and TRBJ2-1; 8 nucleotides align to TRBD2. This CDR3 reads CASSLAGGPREQFF. The DNA of the CDR3 is TGTGCCAGCAGCTTAGCGGGAGGGCCAAGAGAGCAGTTCTTC.